These T cell receptor beta chains were read from a single sample in a study of cytomegalovirus exposure and HLA in healthy donors. Method: immunoSEQ multiplex PCR; TCRdb's copy keeps in-frame clones and lacks some. The sample includes 200,000 or so clones, 70% to 85% of them seen just once. The specimen sequenced was PBMCs. These receptors all come from a girl aged 2 to 9 in good health and CMV-seronegative. Each CDR3 is given with its conserved first and last residue. A D gene is named only where the DNA matches it firmly. Expanded clones get a size class; other rows say once, few or many, or leave the size out.

j_call,v_call,clone_size,d_call,cdr3_aa,cdr3_nt
TRBJ2-7,TRBV6-6,.,TRBD2,CASRLAGELYLYEQYF,TGTGCCAGCAGGCTAGCGGGAGAGTTGTACCTATACGAGCAGTACTTC
TRBJ1-1,TRBV19,once,TRBD1,CASSVPDRYNTEAFF,TGTGCCAGTAGTGTGCCGGACAGGTACAACACTGAAGCTTTCTTT
TRBJ2-5,TRBV5-1,.,.,CASTIGSQETQYF,TGCGCCAGTACGATTGGGAGTCAAGAGACCCAGTACTTC
TRBJ2-7,TRBV6-5,.,.,CASSSGTSPYEQYF,TGTGCCAGCAGTTCCGGGACTTCCCCCTACGAGCAGTACTTC
TRBJ2-2,TRBV2,few,.,CASSVGSGNTGELFF,TGTGCCAGCAGTGTCGGATCAGGGAACACCGGGGAGCTGTTTTTT
TRBJ2-7,TRBV6-6,.,.,CASEGTYEQYF,TGTGCCAGCGAGGGTACCTACGAGCAGTACTTC
TRBJ1-2,TRBV29-1,.,TRBD1,CSAASSGGEGYTF,TGCAGCGCCGCAAGCTCAGGGGGAGAAGGCTACACCTTC
TRBJ1-2,TRBV6-5,.,TRBD1,CASSYSSGGDYGYTF,TGTGCCAGCAGTTACAGTTCAGGGGGAGACTATGGCTACACCTTC
TRBJ2-7,TRBV13,.,.,CASSLALERLSSYEQYF,TGTGCCAGCAGCTTGGCCCTAGAGCGCCTGAGCTCCTACGAGCAGTACTTC
TRBJ2-3,TRBV10-3,.,TRBD2,CATKSSGGDTDTQYF,TGTGCCACGAAATCTAGCGGGGGGGACACAGATACGCAGTATTTT
TRBJ2-7,TRBV10-3,.,TRBD2,CAISLSGGRTYEQYF,TGTGCCATCAGTCTCTCGGGGGGGAGGACCTACGAGCAGTACTTC
TRBJ2-5,TRBV25-1,.,TRBD2,CASSGLAGETQYF,TGTGCCAGCAGTGGACTAGCGGGAGAGACCCAGTACTTC
TRBJ2-7,TRBV27,.,.,CASSLTRPPYEQYF,TGTGCCAGCAGTTTGACTAGACCGCCCTACGAGCAGTACTTC
TRBJ2-7,TRBV30,.,TRBD2,CACGPAGELLEQYF,TGTGCCTGTGGGCCTGCGGGAGAGCTGCTCGAGCAGTACTTC
TRBJ1-6,TRBV19,.,.,CASSPTHGAGGSSYNSPLHF,TGTGCCAGTAGTCCAACCCACGGGGCCGGAGGGAGCTCCTATAATTCACCCCTCCACTTT
TRBJ1-2,TRBV7-3,once,.,CASGDRYGYTF,TGTGCCAGCGGTGACAGATATGGCTACACCTTC
TRBJ1-2,TRBV4-2,.,.,CASSQGGHGLTGYTF,TGTGCCAGCAGCCAAGGGGGGCACGGTTTAACGGGCTACACCTTC
TRBJ1-5,TRBV6-1,.,.,CASNGGRWPQHF,TGTGCCAGCAATGGCGGTAGATGGCCCCAGCATTTT
TRBJ2-1,TRBV7-9,.,.,CASSLFLGGDNEQFF,TGTGCCAGCAGCTTATTTCTCGGCGGGGACAATGAGCAGTTCTTC
TRBJ2-7,TRBV15,.,.,CATSNEGRGYEQYF,TGTGCCACCAGCAACGAAGGACGGGGGTACGAGCAGTACTTC
TRBJ2-1,TRBV6-1,.,TRBD2,CASSEGTSWYEQFF,TGTGCCAGCAGTGAGGGGACTAGCTGGTATGAGCAGTTCTTC
TRBJ1-2,TRBV5-4,.,.,CASSLGSTYGYTF,TGTGCCAGCAGCTTGGGCTCCACTTATGGCTACACCTTC
TRBJ2-3,TRBV5-6,once,.,CASSGPGTSTDTQYF,TGTGCCAGCAGCGGACCCGGGACTAGCACAGATACGCAGTATTTT
TRBJ2-2,TRBV5-1,.,.,CASSLAFGGNTGELFF,TGCGCCAGCAGCTTGGCTTTCGGCGGGAACACCGGGGAGCTGTTTTTT
TRBJ1-6,TRBV6-1,few,.,CASSEALGTINSPLHF,TGTGCCAGCAGTGAAGCGCTAGGAACTATCAATTCACCCCTCCACTTT
TRBJ2-5,TRBV9,.,.,CASSSRGMRETQYF,TGTGCCAGCAGCTCCAGGGGTATGAGGGAGACCCAGTACTTC
TRBJ1-6,TRBV7-9,once,TRBD1,CASSPTQTGYDSPLHF,TGTGCCAGCAGTCCCACCCAGACAGGGTATGATTCACCCCTCCACTTT
TRBJ2-3,TRBV27,.,.,CASSYNSHTDTQYF,TGTGCCAGCAGTTATAACAGCCACACAGATACGCAGTATTTT
TRBJ1-4,TRBV5-1,.,.,CASSLGQSNEKLFF,TGCGCCAGCAGCCTCGGACAGTCCAATGAAAAACTGTTTTTT
TRBJ2-7,TRBV11-1,few,.,CASSLAGDSYEQYF,TGTGCCAGCAGCTTAGCGGGAGATTCCTACGAGCAGTACTTC
TRBJ1-4,TRBV10-2,.,TRBD1,CASSESLDRGHINEKLFF,TGCGCCAGCAGTGAGTCTCTCGACAGGGGTCATATTAATGAAAAACTGTTTTTT
TRBJ1-5,TRBV30,.,.,CAWSVFGGAGQPQHF,TGTGCCTGGAGTGTATTTGGAGGGGCCGGGCAGCCCCAGCATTTT
TRBJ2-5,TRBV5-4,.,TRBD2,CASSLGRTSGAKGETQYF,TGTGCCAGCAGCTTGGGGAGGACTAGCGGGGCCAAGGGGGAGACCCAGTACTTC
TRBJ2-5,TRBV5-6,.,.,CASSGPGLKGETQYF,TGTGCCAGCAGCGGACCGGGACTTAAAGGAGAGACCCAGTACTTC
TRBJ2-7,TRBV5-6,few,.,CASSLTDSTYEQYF,TGTGCCAGCAGCTTGACTGACAGCACCTACGAGCAGTACTTC
TRBJ2-7,TRBV4-1,.,.,CASSPSSTRGAYEQYF,TGCGCCAGCAGCCCCTCCTCTACCCGAGGAGCCTACGAGCAGTACTTC
TRBJ1-1,TRBV7-2,.,.,CASSLVGGSTEAFF,TGTGCCAGCAGCTTAGTCGGGGGAAGCACTGAAGCTTTCTTT
TRBJ1-3,TRBV4-1,.,TRBD1,CASRMTGSSGNTIYF,TGCGCCAGCAGAATGACAGGGAGCTCTGGAAACACCATATATTTT
TRBJ2-1,TRBV6-1,once,TRBD1,CASSEWTVQGEFF,TGTGCCAGCAGTGAATGGACCGTTCAGGGGGAGTTCTTC
TRBJ1-2,TRBV13,.,TRBD1,CASSSNRGWDGYTF,TGTGCCAGCAGCTCAAACAGGGGTTGGGATGGCTACACCTTC
TRBJ2-3,TRBV7-7,.,.,CASSLAAHTDTQYF,TGTGCCAGCAGCTTAGCGGCCCACACAGATACGCAGTATTTT
TRBJ2-6,TRBV6-6,.,.,CASRKLSEGANVLTF,TGTGCCAGCAGGAAACTTTCGGAGGGGGCCAACGTCCTGACTTTC
TRBJ2-7,TRBV7-9,.,TRBD1,CASSFAGGNEQYF,TGTGCCAGCAGCTTTGCAGGGGGAAACGAGCAGTACTTC
TRBJ1-2,TRBV10-3,few,.,CATLGGDSWYGYTF,TGTGCCACATTGGGGGGGGATTCGTGGTATGGCTACACCTTC
TRBJ2-5,TRBV27,.,.,CASSLGSVETQYF,TGTGCCAGCAGTTTAGGCTCCGTAGAGACCCAGTACTTC
TRBJ2-7,TRBV7-9,.,TRBD1,CASSSRQGSLSGEQYF,TGTGCCAGCAGCTCCCGACAGGGCTCCCTATCGGGCGAGCAGTACTTC
TRBJ2-1,TRBV6-5,.,TRBD1,CASSAYRGDEQFF,TGTGCCAGCAGTGCATACAGGGGTGATGAGCAGTTCTTC
TRBJ2-3,TRBV6-5,few,.,CASSYSRGDTQYF,TGTGCCAGCAGTTACTCCCGGGGGGATACGCAGTATTTT
TRBJ2-1,TRBV11-1,.,TRBD2,CASSPIGLAGYNEQFF,TGTGCCAGCAGCCCCATTGGCCTAGCGGGGTACAATGAGCAGTTCTTC
TRBJ1-2,TRBV6-6,.,.,CASRYRGVPGYTF,TGTGCCAGCAGATATAGGGGCGTCCCTGGCTACACCTTC
TRBJ1-1,TRBV7-9,.,TRBD1,CSSGLRTGESEAFF,TGTTCCAGCGGGCTTCGGACAGGGGAGTCTGAAGCTTTCTTT
TRBJ2-5,TRBV19,.,TRBD2,CASSPGTSGVGSQYF,TGTGCCAGTAGTCCCGGGACTAGCGGGGTCGGATCCCAGTACTTC
TRBJ1-2,TRBV5-1,once,TRBD1,CASSPRPGTGGSYYGYTF,TGCGCCAGCAGCCCACGTCCCGGGACAGGGGGCAGTTACTATGGCTACACCTTC
TRBJ2-7,TRBV11-2,.,.,CASSPTGRYEQYF,TGTGCCAGTTCCCCGACAGGAAGATACGAGCAGTACTTC
TRBJ2-1,TRBV25-1,few,TRBD1,CASSAQQGLYNEQFF,TGTGCCAGCAGTGCCCAACAGGGGCTCTACAATGAGCAGTTCTTC